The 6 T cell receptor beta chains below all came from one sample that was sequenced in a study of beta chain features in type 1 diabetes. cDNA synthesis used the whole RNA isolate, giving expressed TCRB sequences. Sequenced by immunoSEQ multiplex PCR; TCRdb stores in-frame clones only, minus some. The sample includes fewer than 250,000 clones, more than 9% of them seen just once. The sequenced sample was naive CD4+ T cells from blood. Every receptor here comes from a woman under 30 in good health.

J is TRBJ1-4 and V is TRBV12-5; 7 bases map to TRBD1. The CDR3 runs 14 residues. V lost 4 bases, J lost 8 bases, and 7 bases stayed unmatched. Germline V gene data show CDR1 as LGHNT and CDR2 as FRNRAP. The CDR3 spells CASGSGQVREKLFF. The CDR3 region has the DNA TGTGCTAGTGGTTCAGGACAGGTCAGGGAAAAACTGTTTTTT.

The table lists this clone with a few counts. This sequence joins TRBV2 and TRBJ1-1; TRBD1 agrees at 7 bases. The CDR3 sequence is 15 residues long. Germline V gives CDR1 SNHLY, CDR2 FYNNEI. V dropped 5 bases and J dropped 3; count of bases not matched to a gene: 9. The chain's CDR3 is CASSWTGSKDTEAFF. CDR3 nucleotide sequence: TGTGCCAGCAGTTGGACAGGTTCAAAAGACACTGAAGCTTTCTTT.

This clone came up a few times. This chain's CDR3 is CASSAPGWRTEAFF. For the CDR3, the DNA is TGTGCCAGCAGTGCCCCCGGGTGGCGGACTGAAGCTTTCTTT. V usage is TRBV2 and J usage is TRBJ1-1, with D unresolved. The V end was cut by 4 bases, the J end by 5 bases, with 14 bases between. Germline V gene sequence: CDR1 SNHLY, CDR2 FYNNEI. This CDR3 has 14 residues.

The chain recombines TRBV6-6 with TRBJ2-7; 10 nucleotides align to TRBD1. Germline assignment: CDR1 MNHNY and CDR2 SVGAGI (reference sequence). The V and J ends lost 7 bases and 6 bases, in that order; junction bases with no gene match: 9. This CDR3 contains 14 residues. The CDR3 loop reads CASTKDRGKVEQYF. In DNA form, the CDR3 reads TGTGCCAGCACCAAGGACAGGGGGAAGGTCGAGCAGTACTTC.

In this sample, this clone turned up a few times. The CDR3 reads CAISDQVLYEQYF. The CDR3 nucleotides read TGTGCCATCAGTGATCAGGTTCTTTACGAGCAGTACTTC. The rearrangement joins TRBV10-3 to TRBJ2-7; D not certain. Trimming shortened V by 3 bases and J by 4 bases, and 10 bases separated the two germline ends. In germline, CDR1 is ENHRY, CDR2 SYGVKD. This CDR3 is built from 13 residues.

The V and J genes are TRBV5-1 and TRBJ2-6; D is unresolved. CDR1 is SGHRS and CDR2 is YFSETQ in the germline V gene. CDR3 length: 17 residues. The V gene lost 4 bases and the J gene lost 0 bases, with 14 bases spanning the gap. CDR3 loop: CASSLGSHNSGANVLTF. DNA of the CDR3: TGCGCCAGCAGCCTCGGGTCTCACAACTCTGGGGCCAACGTCCTGACTTTC.